This TCR beta chain comes out of a study of quantifying T cell responses using KT2 cells. At the level of the study: RNA was reverse transcribed with TCR alpha and beta constant-region primers.

An oligo carrying a UMI was ligated to the cDNA 3' end. First-round PCR used around 4 cycles and beta primers RC1.1 and RC1.2 covering TRBC1 and TRBC2. Each CDR3 protein is one row after TCRdb ran MiXCR on the UMI-ligation and nested PCR reads. The data show 40,000 to 60,000 distinct CDR3 sequences, with 9.5% to 13% seen just once and more than 9% held by the top ten. The CDR3 consists of 17 residues. V shed 3 bases and J shed 0 bases, with 12 bases lying between them. The clonotype was recovered from a human donor. The sequencing input was PBMCs spiked with cells of the T cell clone KT2. V is TRBV12-3 or TRBV12-4 and J is TRBJ1-6; D remains ambiguous. The CDR3 spells CASSFGRPSSYNSPLHF. The CDR3 nucleotides are TGTGCCAGCAGTTTTGGGAGGCCGAGCTCCTATAATTCACCCCTCCACTTT.